The present T cell receptor (beta chain) was sequenced within a study of early T cells in non-severe SARS-CoV-2 infection. TCRdb ran MiXCR on the 5' RACE reads and lists one entry per CDR3 protein. This sample carries over 45,000 distinct CDR3 sequences, 6.6% of them seen once, and the ten largest clones take roughly 5%. V was pared by 0 bases and J by 2 bases, with 6 bases between. CDR3 length: 14 residues. CDR1 and CDR2 (germline): LNHDA, SQIVND (reference sequence). This clonotype was found a few times. The source was whole blood, collected at baseline. The receptor comes from an adult who was a healthcare worker with PCR-confirmed SARS-CoV-2 infection or an uninfected control (not recorded which). The V gene is TRBV19, the J gene TRBJ2-3; D is uncertain. The CDR3 nucleotides are TGTGCCAGTAGTATAGAGGAGCCCACAGATACGCAGTATTTT. Protein: CASSIEEPTDTQYF.